This T cell receptor (beta chain) stems from a study of Graves' ophthalmopathy and Graves' hyperthyroidism. This clonotype was found a few times. RNA served as the template for amplifying TCR beta CDR3 regions. HTBI primers were used in a first-round RT-PCR, which preceded a second-round multiplex PCR. MiXCR was run by TCRdb on the multiplex PCR reads, yielding one entry per CDR3 protein. The table has hundreds of thousands of distinct CDR3 sequences, 20% to 25% seen once. J lost 6 bases, V lost 5 bases, and 4 bases had no gene match. The CDR3 consists of 13 residues. The genes are TRBV12-3 or TRBV12-4 and TRBJ1-5; TRBD1 matches at 7 bases. Sequencing was done on a sample of peripheral blood. The origin of this receptor is a woman under 30 with stable Graves' hyperthyroidism. Some clones in this sample may be carry-over from other donors' samples. The CDR3 bases are TGTGCCAGCAGTGCACAGGGGAGTCAGCCCCAGCATTTT. Protein sequence: CASSAQGSQPQHF.